This T cell receptor beta chain is drawn from a study of OX40 agonist ivuxolimab in advanced cancers. Study-wide results and caveats: Among expanded peripheral T cells, antigen specificity went undetermined.

Turning to this clone: The antigen is undetermined.

Clones were sequenced by immunoSEQ multiplex PCR, and TCRdb holds only the in-frame ones, with some missing. The data contain 76,000 or so clones, roughly 91% of them singletons. This sequence was found in an adult with an advanced solid tumor such as melanoma, head and neck, liver or kidney cancer. Specimen: CD4+ or CD8+ T cells sorted from blood, collected in a trial of the OX40 agonist ivuxolimab.

CDR3 sequence: CASSEQGGPADTQYF. In nucleotides, the CDR3 is TGTGCCAGCAGCGAACAGGGGGGCCCTGCAGATACGCAGTATTTT. This chain joins TRBV9 and TRBJ2-3, with 8 positions matching TRBD1. Trimming removed 3 bases from V and 4 bases from J; junction bases left unmatched: 7. This CDR3 is 15 amino acids long. Germline V gene sequence: CDR1 SGDLS, CDR2 YYNGEE.